This T cell receptor beta chain is drawn from a study of CD8+CD57+ T cells in acquired aplastic anemia (dated by TCRdb to the late 2010s). For the study in its entirety: On average, sorted CD4+ and CD8+ cells yielded around 3.1 ug of extracted DNA, with a range of roughly 0.18 to 27.4 ug. A CD8+CD57+ expansion meant a frequency higher than the mean frequency seen in healthy subjects. Broader findings and caveats from the paper: No significant difference in CD8+ Simpson's diversity was found between patients and healthy controls (P=0.060). Fewer than 30 CD8+ CDR3 sequences were found in both patients and controls but appeared to be highly expressed in patients and within the immunodominant clones of the patients.

The germline ends are 12 bases apart after V is trimmed by 3 bases and J by 9 bases. CDR1 and CDR2 are drawn from the germline V gene (reference sequence): DFQATT, SNEGSKA. From the cysteine up to the phenylalanine, the CDR3 has a length of 13 residues. Only CDR3 DNA is held: 39 bases, read in frame from base 1. The patients picked for sequencing were ones in whom flow cytometry had shown an expansion of CD8+CD57+ cells. Every patient had severe acquired aplastic anemia, diagnosed using the International Study of Aplastic Anemia and Agranulocytosis and Camitta criteria. No patient had received any therapy when blood was sampled. In this study, sorted CD4+ and CD8+ T cells from the blood of healthy subjects and of severe aplastic anemia patients had their TCR repertoires deep-sequenced. Patients were enrolled under clinicaltrials.gov protocols 00001620, 01623167, 00001397, 00071045, 00081523 and 00961064 in the USA. Ficoll-Paque density gradient centrifugation was used to isolate peripheral blood mononuclear cells. CD4+ and CD8+ T cells were sorted by FACS or magnetic beads before DNA extraction.

In regard to this clonotype: This clone's antigen is unknown. No quality values exist for individual bases; no much larger clone is one base distant.

Genomic DNA served as template for TCR beta VDJ combination and CDR3 sequence profiling. An Illumina HiSeq 2000 was the platform used for TCR repertoire sequencing. On the study's bioinformatics: Repertoire assessment relied on Simpson's diversity index, CDR3 size and DJ length profiles, and TRBV/TRBJ rearrangement plots. Whichever DNA sequence was most abundant in the deep sequencing data was defined as the immunodominant clone. CDR3 amino acid sequences were checked for sharing between subjects and were compared against published repertoires and the VDJdb database. The raw public data were reprocessed by TCRdb itself: fastp quality trimming at Q25, MiXCR clonotype calling, in-frame beta chains only. For every CDR3 protein sequence, its rows merge into one entry that carries the most common genes and DNA. These V and J calls originate from TCRdb's pipeline instead of the authors' own analysis. This sample is represented by 150,000 to 180,000 distinct CDR3 sequences; roughly 54% of them were singletons. The top ten hold more than 10% of the sample.

Sequences were obtained from sorted CD4+, CD8+, or CD8+CD57+ T cells (not recorded which) from PBMCs. The clonotype was recovered from a human donor with aplastic anemia. Recombination connected TRBV20-1 to TRBJ1-6; too little of a D gene remains to name it. The nucleotide sequence reads as follows: TGCAGTGCTAGTCCGGACTCTTCTTCACCCCTCCACTTT. Translated, this is CSASPDSSSPLHF.